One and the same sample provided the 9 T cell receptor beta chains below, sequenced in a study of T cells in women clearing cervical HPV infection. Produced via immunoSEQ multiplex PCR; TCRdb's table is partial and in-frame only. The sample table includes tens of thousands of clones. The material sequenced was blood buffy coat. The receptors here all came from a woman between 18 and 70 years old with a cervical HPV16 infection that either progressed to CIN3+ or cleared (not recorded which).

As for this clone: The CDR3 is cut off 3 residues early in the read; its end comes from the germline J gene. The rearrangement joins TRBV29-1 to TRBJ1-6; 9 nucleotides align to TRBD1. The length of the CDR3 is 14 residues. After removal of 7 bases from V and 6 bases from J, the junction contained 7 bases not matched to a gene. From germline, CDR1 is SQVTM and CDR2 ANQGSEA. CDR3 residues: CSAGTGGPNSPLHF. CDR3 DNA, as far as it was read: TGCAGCGCCGGAACAGGGGGCCCTAATTCACCC.

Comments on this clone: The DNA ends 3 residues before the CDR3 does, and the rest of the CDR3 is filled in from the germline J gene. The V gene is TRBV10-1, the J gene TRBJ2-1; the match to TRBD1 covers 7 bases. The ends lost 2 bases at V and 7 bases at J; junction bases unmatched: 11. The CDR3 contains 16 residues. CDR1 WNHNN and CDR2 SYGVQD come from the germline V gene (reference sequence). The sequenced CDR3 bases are TGCGCCAGCAGTGAGCTGGGACAGCTCAACGGGAATGAG. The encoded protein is CASSELGQLNGNE. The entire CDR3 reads CASSELGQLNGNEQFF.

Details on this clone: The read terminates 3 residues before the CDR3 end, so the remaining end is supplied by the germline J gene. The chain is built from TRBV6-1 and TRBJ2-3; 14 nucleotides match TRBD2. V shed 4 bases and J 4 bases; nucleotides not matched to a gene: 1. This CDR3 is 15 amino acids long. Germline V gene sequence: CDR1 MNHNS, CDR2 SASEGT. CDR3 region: CASSGLAGGPDTQYF. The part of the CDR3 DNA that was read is TGTGCCAGCAGTGGACTAGCGGGGGGGCCAGATACG.

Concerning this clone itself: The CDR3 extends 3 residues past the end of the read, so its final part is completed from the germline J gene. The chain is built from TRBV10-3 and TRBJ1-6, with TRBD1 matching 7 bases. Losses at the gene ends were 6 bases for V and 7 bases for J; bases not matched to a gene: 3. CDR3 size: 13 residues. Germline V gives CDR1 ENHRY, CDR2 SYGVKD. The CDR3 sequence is CAIRGQMNSPLHF. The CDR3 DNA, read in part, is TGTGCCATCAGGGGACAGATGAATTCACCC.

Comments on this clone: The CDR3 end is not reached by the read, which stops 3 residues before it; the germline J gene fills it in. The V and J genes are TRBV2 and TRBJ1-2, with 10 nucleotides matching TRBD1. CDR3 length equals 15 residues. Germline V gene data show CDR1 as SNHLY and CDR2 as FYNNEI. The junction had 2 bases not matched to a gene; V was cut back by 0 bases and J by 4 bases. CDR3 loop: CASSEAGQGSYGYTF. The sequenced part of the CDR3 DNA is TGTGCCAGCAGTGAAGCGGGACAGGGGTCCTATGGC.

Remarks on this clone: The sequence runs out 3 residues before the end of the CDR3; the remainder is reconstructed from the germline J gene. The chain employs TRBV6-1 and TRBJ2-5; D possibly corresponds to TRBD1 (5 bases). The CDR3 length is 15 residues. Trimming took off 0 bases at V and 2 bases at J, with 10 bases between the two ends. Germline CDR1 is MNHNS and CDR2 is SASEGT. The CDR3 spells CASSEASPGQETQYF. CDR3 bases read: TGTGCCAGCAGTGAAGCGTCCCCAGGGCAAGAGACC.

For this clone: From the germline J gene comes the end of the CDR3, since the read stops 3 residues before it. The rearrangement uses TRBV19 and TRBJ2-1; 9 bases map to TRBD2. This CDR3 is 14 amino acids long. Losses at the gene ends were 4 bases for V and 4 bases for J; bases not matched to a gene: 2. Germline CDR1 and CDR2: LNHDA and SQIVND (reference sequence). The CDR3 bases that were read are TGTGCCAGTAGTAAGCGGGGGGATTACAATGAG. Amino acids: CASSKRGDYNE. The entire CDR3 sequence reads CASSKRGDYNEQFF.

The covered CDR3 bases are TGTGCCAGCAGCCCCCGACTAGCGGGCACAGATACG. It translates to CASSPRLAGTDT. The CDR3, in full, reads CASSPRLAGTDTQYF. J is TRBJ2-3 and V is TRBV7-9, with 9 bases aligning to TRBD2. The CDR3 is cut off 3 residues early in the read; its end comes from the germline J gene. Germline loops: CDR1 SEHNR, CDR2 FQNEAQ (reference sequence). The CDR3 consists of 15 residues. Trimming cost V 5 bases and J 1 base; bases outside gene matches: 4.

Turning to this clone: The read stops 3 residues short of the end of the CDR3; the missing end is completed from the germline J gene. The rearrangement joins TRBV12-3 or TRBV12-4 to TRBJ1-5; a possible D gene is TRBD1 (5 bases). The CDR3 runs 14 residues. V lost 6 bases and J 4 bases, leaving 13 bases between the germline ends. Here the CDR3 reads CASSSGIGNQPQHF. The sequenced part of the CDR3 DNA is TGTGCCAGCAGCTCAGGGATTGGGAATCAGCCC.